The 13 T cell receptor beta chains listed next were all sequenced from one sample in a study of cytomegalovirus exposure and HLA in healthy donors. PCR amplification relied on 60 Vbeta primers (plus 13 Jbeta primers). Clones were sequenced by immunoSEQ multiplex PCR, and TCRdb holds only the in-frame ones, with some missing. Of tens of thousands of clones in the sample, approximately 82% were seen once. Sequencing used PBMCs. These receptors all stem from a man between 18 and 35 years old in good health and CMV-seronegative.

The chain is built from TRBV15 and TRBJ2-5; a possible D gene is TRBD2 (5 bases). The germline CDR1 and CDR2 sequences are LNHNV and YYDKDF (reference sequence). Trimming took 1 base from V and 7 from J, leaving 19 bases between them. The CDR3 sequence is 16 residues long. In DNA form, the CDR3 reads TGTGCCACCAGCAGAGTAAAGGGCGGGCCTTTTGGGACCCAGTACTTC. Translating gives CATSRVKGGPFGTQYF.

V gene TRBV19 combines with J gene TRBJ1-1; the D is unclear. Germline lookup yields CDR1 LNHDA and CDR2 SQIVND (reference sequence). The CDR3 is made up of 13 amino acids. Between the trimmed V and J ends, which lost 0 bases and 14 bases, there was a span of 16 bases. This CDR3 reads CASSIDRELRTFF. CDR3 DNA sequence: TGTGCCAGTAGTATAGATCGGGAGTTACGTACATTCTTT.

The chain is built from TRBV2 and TRBJ2-1, with D hard to call. The CDR3 covers 13 residues. Germline CDR1 is SNHLY and CDR2 is FYNNEI. Trimming left V 7 bases short and J 8 bases short, with 15 bases between. The CDR3 region is CASTTLESYEQFF. DNA for the CDR3: TGTGCCAGCACTACTCTAGAGTCCTATGAGCAGTTCTTC.

The V call is TRBV30, the J call TRBJ1-5, with D possibly matching TRBD1 (6 bases). V lost 3 bases to trimming and J lost 1 base, with 19 bases between them. CDR1 GTSNPN and CDR2 SVGIG come from the germline V gene (reference sequence). The CDR3 has 17 residues. The CDR3 spells CAWSTAGTWWSNQPQHF. Written as DNA, the CDR3 is TGTGCCTGGAGCACCGCCGGGACATGGTGGAGCAATCAGCCCCAGCATTTT.

CDR3 region: CASSLNGLEGNEQFF. In nucleotides, the CDR3 is TGTGCCAGCAGCTTAAACGGACTAGAAGGCAATGAGCAGTTCTTC. The chain employs TRBV7-3 and TRBJ2-1; 7 bases agree with TRBD2. Germline CDR1 reads SGHTA; CDR2 reads FQGTGA. The CDR3 has 15 amino acids. J was trimmed by 6 bases and V by 1 base; bases with no gene match: 6.

The chain uses TRBV29-1 and TRBJ2-1; 7 positions match TRBD2. The V segment lost 4 bases and the J segment 5 bases; nucleotides outside the gene matches: 8. CDR1 is SQVTM, CDR2 ANQGSEA, per germline. The CDR3 is 14 amino acids. Here the CDR3 DNA reads TGCAGCGTTGGTATGCTAGCGGTTAACAATGAGCAGTTCTTC. The encoded protein is CSVGMLAVNNEQFF.

DNA for the CDR3: TGTGCCAGCAGTACACGACAGAGCTCCTACGAGCAGTACTTC. Its protein product is CASSTRQSSYEQYF. The genes are TRBV27 and TRBJ2-7; D may be TRBD1 (5 bases). This CDR3 is built from 14 residues. Trimming removed 5 bases from V and 0 bases from J, with 11 bases in between. The V gene's germline CDR1 is MNHEY and CDR2 SMNVEV (reference sequence).

Remarks on this clone: A junction end diverges from the germline sequence, so it may reflect a read error. The chain is built from TRBV29-1 and TRBJ2-6, with D possibly being TRBD2 (5 bases). Germline V gene data show CDR1 as SQVTM and CDR2 as ANQGSEA. CDR3 length equals 16 residues. The CDR3 sequence: CCVEGDSHLGANVLTF. DNA for the CDR3: TGCTGCGTTGAGGGCGATTCCCATCTTGGGGCCAACGTCCTGACTTTC.

CDR3 sequence reads: CASSQDRGSNSPLHF. The DNA for the CDR3 is TGTGCCAGCAGCCAGGACAGGGGATCGAATTCACCCCTCCACTTT. This rearrangement joins TRBV4-2 to TRBJ1-6; 9 bases map to TRBD1. Germline CDR1 reads LGHNA; CDR2 reads YNFKEQ. V shed 3 bases and J 7 bases; nucleotides not matched to a gene: 4. CDR3 length: 15 amino acids.

The table lists this clone with a few counts. The V call is TRBV7-3, the J call TRBJ1-2; weak D call: TRBD1 (5 bases). The V gene's germline CDR1 is SGHTA and CDR2 FQGTGA. Trimming removed 5 bases from V and 1 base from J, with 14 bases in between. The CDR3 has 15 residues. CDR3: CASSPGHADNYGYTF. CDR3 DNA: TGTGCCAGCAGCCCCGGACACGCCGATAACTATGGCTACACCTTC.

This sequence joins TRBV7-2 and TRBJ2-3; TRBD2 might be the D (5 bases). CDR3 size: 16 residues. Trimming removed 4 bases from V and 1 base from J, with 15 bases in between. Germline CDR1 is SGHTA and CDR2 is FQGNSA. The CDR3 region is CASSSHRGRGTDTQYF. For the CDR3, the DNA is TGTGCCAGCAGCTCCCATCGAGGGCGTGGCACAGATACGCAGTATTTT.

The chain combines TRBV18 with TRBJ2-7, with D possibly matching TRBD1 (6 bases). With 4 bases removed from V and 3 bases from J, the gap between germline ends came to 10 bases. Germline lookup yields CDR1 KGHSH and CDR2 LQKENI. The CDR3 runs 13 residues. CDR3 sequence: CASSLGHRYEQYF. CDR3 DNA sequence: TGTGCCAGCTCACTGGGACACCGCTACGAGCAGTACTTC.

The chain couples TRBV7-8 to TRBJ1-1; no definite D call. V was shortened by 2 bases and J by 7 bases, with 11 bases between the two germline ends. Germline V CDR1 and CDR2: SGHVS, FQNEAQ. This CDR3 is 13 amino acids long. CDR3: CASSLSYGGEAFF. CDR3 DNA: TGTGCCAGCAGCTTAAGTTACGGCGGTGAAGCTTTCTTT.